The 4 T cell receptor beta chains listed next were all sequenced from one sample in a study of blood T cell repertoires in COVID-19. Assay used: immunoSEQ multiplex PCR; TCRdb lists only in-frame clones, some missing. Among 130,000 or so clones listed, about 89% were seen once. The sequenced sample was peripheral blood. Source of these receptors: a man aged 50-59 years with active or convalescent COVID-19.

This sequence joins TRBV7-8 and TRBJ2-1; D might be TRBD2 (6 bases). There are 16 residues in the CDR3. The germline V gene has CDR1 SGHVS and CDR2 FQNEAQ. Trimming removed 0 bases from V and 5 bases from J, with 14 bases in between. This CDR3 reads CASSLARGSGNNEQFF. CDR3 sequence (DNA): TGTGCCAGCAGCTTAGCGCGGGGATCCGGGAACAATGAGCAGTTCTTC.

The CDR3 spells CASSQRTGKNEKLFF. The CDR3, as DNA: TGTGCCAGCAGCCAACGGACAGGGAAGAATGAAAAACTGTTTTTT. The chain employs TRBV3-1 (or the pseudogene TRBV3-2) and TRBJ1-4, with 8 bases that match TRBD1. Per the germline V gene, CDR1 is LGHDT and CDR2 is YNNKEL (reference sequence). V trimming: 2 bases; J trimming: 5 bases; junction bases outside the gene matches: 4. The CDR3 runs to 15 residues.

The gene calls are TRBV29-1 and TRBJ2-3, with TRBD2 matching 7 bases. The CDR3 has 14 residues. Germline V gene lookup returns CDR1 SQVTM and CDR2 ANQGSEA. V gave up 6 bases and J gave up 3 bases; unmatched junction bases: 9. The CDR3 DNA reads as TGCAGCGTCGAAAGCGGGATCTTTACAGATACGCAGTATTTT. Translation: CSVESGIFTDTQYF.

This chain connects TRBV30 to TRBJ1-5; the D gene is possibly TRBD1 (5 bases). Deletions cut 5 bases from V and 2 bases from J, with 19 bases between. The V gene's germline CDR1 is GTSNPN and CDR2 SVGIG (reference sequence). The CDR3 contains 16 residues. DNA for the CDR3: TGTGCCTGGGGCCCTCAGGGAACATGGGGCAATCAGCCCCAGCATTTT. Protein: CAWGPQGTWGNQPQHF.